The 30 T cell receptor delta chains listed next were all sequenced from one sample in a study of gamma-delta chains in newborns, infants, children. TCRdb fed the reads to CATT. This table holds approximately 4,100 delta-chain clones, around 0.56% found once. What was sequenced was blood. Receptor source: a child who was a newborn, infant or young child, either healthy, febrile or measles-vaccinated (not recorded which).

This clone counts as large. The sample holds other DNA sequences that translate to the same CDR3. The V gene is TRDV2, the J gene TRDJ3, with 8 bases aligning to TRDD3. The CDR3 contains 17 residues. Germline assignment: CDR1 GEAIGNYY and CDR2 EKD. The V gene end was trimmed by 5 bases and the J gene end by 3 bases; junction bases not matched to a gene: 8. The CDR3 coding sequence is TGTGCCTGTGGGGGATACCGGAGCGTCTGGGACACCCGACAGATGTTTTTC. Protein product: CACGGYRSVWDTRQMFF.

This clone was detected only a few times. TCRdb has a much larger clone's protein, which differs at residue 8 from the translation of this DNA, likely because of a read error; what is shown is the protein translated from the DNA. In DNA, the CDR3 is TGTGCCTGTGACAGCCGGGGGGTCCCAGCTTTGACAGCACAACTCTTCTTT. Translated, it gives CACDSRGVPALTAQLFF. The J gene is TRDJ2, the V gene TRDV2; possibly TRDD3 for D (5 bases). The germline CDR1 and CDR2 sequences are GEAIGNYY and EKD. Deletions cut 2 bases from V and 0 bases from J, with 15 bases between. The CDR3 length is 17 residues.

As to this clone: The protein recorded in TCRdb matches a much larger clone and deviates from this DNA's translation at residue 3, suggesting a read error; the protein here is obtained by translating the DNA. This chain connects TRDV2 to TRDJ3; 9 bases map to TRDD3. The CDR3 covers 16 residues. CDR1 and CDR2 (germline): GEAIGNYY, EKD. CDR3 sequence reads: CAYDTWGIWDTRQMFF. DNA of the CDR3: TGTGCCTATGACACCTGGGGGATCTGGGACACCCGACAGATGTTTTTC.

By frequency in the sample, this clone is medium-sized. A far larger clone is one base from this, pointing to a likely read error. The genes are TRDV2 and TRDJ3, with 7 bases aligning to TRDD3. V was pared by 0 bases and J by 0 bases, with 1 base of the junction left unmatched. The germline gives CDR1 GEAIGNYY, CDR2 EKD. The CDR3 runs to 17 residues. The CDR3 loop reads CACDTWGTSWDTRQMFF. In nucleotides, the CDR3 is TGTGCCTGTGACACCTGGGGGACCTCCTGGGACACCCGACAGATGTTTTTC.

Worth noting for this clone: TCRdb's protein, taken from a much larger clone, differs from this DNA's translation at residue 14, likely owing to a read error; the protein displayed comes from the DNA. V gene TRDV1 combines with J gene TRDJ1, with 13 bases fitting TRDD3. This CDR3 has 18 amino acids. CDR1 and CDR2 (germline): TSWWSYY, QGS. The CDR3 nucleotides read TGTGCTCTTGGGGAATTCGCAGTACTGGGGGATACGACCGGTAAACTCATCTTT. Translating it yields CALGEFAVLGDTTGKLIF.

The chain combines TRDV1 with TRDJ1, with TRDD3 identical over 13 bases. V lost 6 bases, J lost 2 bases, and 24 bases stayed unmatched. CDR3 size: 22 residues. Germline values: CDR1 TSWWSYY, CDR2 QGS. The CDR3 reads CALGHHFQAVLGDTRGTDKLIF. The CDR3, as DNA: TGTGCTCTTGGCCACCACTTCCAGGCCGTACTGGGGGATACGAGGGGTACCGATAAACTCATCTTT.

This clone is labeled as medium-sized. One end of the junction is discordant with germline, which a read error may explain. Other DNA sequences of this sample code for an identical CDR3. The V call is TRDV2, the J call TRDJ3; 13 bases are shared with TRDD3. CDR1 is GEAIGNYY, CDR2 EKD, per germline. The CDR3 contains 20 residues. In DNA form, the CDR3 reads TGTGCCTGTGACGCCTACTGGGGGATACGTAGCTCCTGGGACACCCGGCAGATGTTTTTC. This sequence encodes CACDAYWGIRSSWDTRQMFF.

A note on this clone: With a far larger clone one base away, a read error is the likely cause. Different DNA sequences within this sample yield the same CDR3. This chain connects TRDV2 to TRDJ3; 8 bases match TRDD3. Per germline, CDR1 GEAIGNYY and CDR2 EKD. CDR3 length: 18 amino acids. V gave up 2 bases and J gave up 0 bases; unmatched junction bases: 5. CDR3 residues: CACDSTGGYSWDTRQMFF. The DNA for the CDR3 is TGTGCCTGTGACAGTACTGGGGGTTACTCCTGGGACACCCGACAGATGTTTTTC.

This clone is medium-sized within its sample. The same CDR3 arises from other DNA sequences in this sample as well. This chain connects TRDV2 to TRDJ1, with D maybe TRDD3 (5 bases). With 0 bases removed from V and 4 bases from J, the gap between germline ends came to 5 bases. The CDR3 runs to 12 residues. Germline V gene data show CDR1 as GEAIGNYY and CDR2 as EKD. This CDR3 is CACDTGYDKLIF. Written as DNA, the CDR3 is TGTGCCTGTGACACCGGATACGATAAACTCATCTTT.

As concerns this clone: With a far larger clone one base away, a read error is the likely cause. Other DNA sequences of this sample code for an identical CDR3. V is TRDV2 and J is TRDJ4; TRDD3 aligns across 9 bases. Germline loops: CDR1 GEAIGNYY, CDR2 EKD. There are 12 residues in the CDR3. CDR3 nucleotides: TGTGCCTGTGGGGGATACGCCAGGCCCCTGATCTTT. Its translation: CACGGYARPLIF.

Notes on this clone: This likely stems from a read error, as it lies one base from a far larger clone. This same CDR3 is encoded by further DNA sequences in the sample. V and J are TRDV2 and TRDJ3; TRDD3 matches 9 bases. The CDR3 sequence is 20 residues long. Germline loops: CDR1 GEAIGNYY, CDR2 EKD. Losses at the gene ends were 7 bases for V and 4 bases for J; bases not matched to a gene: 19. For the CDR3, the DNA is TGTGCCTGCGACTCCCCGATTGTACTGGGGGACGTATGGGACACCCGACAGATGTTTTTC. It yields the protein CACDSPIVLGDVWDTRQMFF.

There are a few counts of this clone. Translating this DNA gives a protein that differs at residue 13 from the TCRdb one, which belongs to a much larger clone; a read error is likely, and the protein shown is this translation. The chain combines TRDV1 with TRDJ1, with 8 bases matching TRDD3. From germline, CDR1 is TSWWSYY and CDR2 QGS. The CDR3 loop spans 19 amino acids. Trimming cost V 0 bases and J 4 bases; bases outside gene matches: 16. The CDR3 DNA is TGTGCTCTTGGGGAACTCGATTTCGTACTGGGGGCTGGCATCGATAAACTCATCTTT. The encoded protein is CALGELDFVLGAGIDKLIF.

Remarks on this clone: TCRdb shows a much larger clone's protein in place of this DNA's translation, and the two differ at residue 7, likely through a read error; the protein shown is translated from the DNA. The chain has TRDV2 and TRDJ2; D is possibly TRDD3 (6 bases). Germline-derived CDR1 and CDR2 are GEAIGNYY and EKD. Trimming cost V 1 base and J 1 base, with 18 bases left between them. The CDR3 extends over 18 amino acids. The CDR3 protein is CACDTVDVGGHLTAQLFF. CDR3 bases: TGTGCCTGTGACACGGTGGATGTGGGGGGCCATTTGACAGCACAACTCTTCTTT.

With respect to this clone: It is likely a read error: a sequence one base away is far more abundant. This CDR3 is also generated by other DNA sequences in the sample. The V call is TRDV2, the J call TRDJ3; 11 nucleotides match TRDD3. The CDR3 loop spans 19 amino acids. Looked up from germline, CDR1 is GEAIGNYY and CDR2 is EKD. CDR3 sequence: CACDTVGDTSSWDTRQMFF. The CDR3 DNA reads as TGTGCCTGTGACACCGTGGGGGATACGAGCTCCTGGGACACCAGACAGATGTTTTTC.

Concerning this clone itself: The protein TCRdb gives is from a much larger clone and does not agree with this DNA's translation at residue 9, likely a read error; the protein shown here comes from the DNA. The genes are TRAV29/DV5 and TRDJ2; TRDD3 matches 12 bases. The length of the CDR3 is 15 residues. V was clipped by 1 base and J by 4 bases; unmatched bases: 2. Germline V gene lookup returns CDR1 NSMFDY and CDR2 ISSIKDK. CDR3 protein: CAASYWGIPTAQLFF. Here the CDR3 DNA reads TGTGCAGCAAGCTACTGGGGGATACCGACAGCACAACTCTTCTTT.

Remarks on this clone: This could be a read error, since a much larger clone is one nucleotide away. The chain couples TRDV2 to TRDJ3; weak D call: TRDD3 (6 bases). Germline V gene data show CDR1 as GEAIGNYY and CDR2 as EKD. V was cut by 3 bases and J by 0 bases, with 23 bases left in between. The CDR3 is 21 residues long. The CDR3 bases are TGTGCCTGTGACCAAGTTTCGACCGGGGATCCGAGCTCCTGGGACACCCGACAGATGTTTTTC. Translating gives CACDQVSTGDPSSWDTRQMFF.

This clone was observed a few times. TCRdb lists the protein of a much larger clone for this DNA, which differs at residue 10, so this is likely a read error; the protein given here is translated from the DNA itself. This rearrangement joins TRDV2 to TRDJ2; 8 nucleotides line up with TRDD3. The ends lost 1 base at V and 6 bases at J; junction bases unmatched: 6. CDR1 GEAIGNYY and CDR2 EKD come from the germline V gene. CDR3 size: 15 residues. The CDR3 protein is CACDTLGIPAAQLFF. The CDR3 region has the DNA TGTGCCTGTGACACTCTGGGGATACCGGCAGCACAACTCTTCTTT.

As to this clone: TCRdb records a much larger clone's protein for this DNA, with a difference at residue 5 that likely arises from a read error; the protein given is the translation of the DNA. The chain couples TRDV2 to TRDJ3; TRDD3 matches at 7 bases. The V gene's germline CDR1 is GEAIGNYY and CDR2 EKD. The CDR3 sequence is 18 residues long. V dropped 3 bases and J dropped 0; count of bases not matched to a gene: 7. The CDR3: CACDAWDTSSWDTRQMFF. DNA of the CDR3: TGTGCCTGTGACGCCTGGGATACTAGCTCCTGGGACACCCGACAGATGTTTTTC.

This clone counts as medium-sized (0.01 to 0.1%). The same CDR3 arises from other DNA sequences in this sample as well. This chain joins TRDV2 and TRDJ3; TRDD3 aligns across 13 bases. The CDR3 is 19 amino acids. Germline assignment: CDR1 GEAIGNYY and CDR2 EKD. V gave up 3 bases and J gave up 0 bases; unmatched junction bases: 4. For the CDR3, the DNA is TGTGCCTGTGACTTACTGGGGGATACGCGCTCCTGGGACACCCGACAGATGTTTTTC. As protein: CACDLLGDTRSWDTRQMFF.

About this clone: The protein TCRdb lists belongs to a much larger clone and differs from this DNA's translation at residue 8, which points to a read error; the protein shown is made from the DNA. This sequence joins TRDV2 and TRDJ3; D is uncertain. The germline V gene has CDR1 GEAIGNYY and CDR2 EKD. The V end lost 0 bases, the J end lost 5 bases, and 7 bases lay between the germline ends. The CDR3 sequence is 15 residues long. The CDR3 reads CACDTVSRDTRQMFF. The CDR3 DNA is TGTGCCTGTGACACCGTTTCCAGGGACACCCGACAGATGTTTTTC.

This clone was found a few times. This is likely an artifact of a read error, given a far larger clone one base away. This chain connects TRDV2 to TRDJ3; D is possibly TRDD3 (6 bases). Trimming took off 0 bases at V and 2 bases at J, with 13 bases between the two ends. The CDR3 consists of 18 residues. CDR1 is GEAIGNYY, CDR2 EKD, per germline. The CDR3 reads CACDTGGPSPWDTRQMFF. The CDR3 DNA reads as TGTGCCTGTGACACCGGGGGACCTAGCCCCTGGGACACCCGACAGATGTTTTTC.

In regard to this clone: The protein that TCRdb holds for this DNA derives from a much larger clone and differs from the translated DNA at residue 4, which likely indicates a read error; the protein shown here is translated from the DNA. CDR3 coding DNA: TGTGCCTGTGGCCCCGTACTGGGGGATACTCGTACCTGGACCGATAAACTCATCTTT. The encoded protein is CACGPVLGDTRTWTDKLIF. The chain recombines TRDV2 with TRDJ1, with 12 bases identical to TRDD3. The CDR3 totals 19 residues. V lost 5 bases, J lost 2 bases, and 17 bases stayed unmatched. Germline V gene lookup returns CDR1 GEAIGNYY and CDR2 EKD.

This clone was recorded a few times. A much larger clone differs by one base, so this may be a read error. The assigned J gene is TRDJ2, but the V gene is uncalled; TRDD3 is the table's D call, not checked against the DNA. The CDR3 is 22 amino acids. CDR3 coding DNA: TGTGCCTGTGACCGCCGTATATTACTGGTGGATACAGTCCGAGCTTTGACAGCACAACTCTTCTTT. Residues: CACDRRILLVDTVRALTAQLFF.

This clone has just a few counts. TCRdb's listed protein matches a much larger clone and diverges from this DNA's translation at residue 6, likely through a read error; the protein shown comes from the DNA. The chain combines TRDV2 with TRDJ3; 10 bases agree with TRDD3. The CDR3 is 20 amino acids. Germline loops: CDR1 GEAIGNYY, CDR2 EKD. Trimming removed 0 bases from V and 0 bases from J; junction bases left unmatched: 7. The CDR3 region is CACDTMGDTRSSWDTRQMFF. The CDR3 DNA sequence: TGTGCCTGTGACACCATGGGGGATACTCGTAGCTCCTGGGACACCCGACAGATGTTTTTC.

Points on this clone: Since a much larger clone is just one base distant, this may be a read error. DNA of the CDR3: TGTGCCTGTGACACCGTTGCGGGGGGCACCCGACAGATGTTTTTC. Protein sequence: CACDTVAGGTRQMFF. This chain uses TRDV2 with TRDJ3; TRDD3 is a possible D gene (5 bases). Trimming removed 0 bases at V and 9 bases at J, with 11 bases between. Germline CDR1 GEAIGNYY, CDR2 EKD. The CDR3 covers 15 residues.

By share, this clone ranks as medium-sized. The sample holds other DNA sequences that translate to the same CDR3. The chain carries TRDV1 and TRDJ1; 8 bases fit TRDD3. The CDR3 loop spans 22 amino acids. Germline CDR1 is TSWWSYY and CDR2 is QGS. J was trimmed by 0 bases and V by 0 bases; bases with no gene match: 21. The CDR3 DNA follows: TGTGCTCTTGGGGAACTTTCGTCCTACAATGTGATACTGGGGGCTTACACCGATAAACTCATCTTT. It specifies CALGELSSYNVILGAYTDKLIF.

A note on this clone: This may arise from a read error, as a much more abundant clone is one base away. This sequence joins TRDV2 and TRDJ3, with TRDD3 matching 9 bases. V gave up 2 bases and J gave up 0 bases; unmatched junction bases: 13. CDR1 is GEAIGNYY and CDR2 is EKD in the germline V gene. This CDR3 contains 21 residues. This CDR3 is CACDKGVTLGDDSWDTRQMFF. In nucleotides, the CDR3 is TGTGCCTGTGACAAAGGAGTCACACTGGGGGACGACTCCTGGGACACCCGACAGATGTTTTTC.

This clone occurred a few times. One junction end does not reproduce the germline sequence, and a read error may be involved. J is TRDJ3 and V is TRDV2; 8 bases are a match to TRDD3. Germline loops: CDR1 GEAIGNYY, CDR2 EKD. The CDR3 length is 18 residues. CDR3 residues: CACDLLGATEWGTRQMFF. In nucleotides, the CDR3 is TGTGCCTGCGACTTACTGGGGGCTACGGAGTGGGGCACCCGACAGATGTTTTTC.

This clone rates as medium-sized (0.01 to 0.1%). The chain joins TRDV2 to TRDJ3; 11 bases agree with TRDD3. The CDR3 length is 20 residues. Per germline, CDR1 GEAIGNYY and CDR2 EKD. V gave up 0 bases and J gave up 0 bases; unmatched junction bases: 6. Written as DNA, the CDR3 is TGTGCCTGTGACACCGTACTGGGGGATAAGAGCTCCTGGGACACCCGACAGATGTTTTTC. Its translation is CACDTVLGDKSSWDTRQMFF.

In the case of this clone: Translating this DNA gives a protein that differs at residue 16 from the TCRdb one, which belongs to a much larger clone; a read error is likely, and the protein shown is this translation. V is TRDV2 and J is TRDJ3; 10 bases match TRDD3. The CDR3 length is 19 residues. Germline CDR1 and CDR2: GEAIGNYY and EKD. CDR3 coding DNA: TGTGCCTGTGACAGTACTGGGGGATTAAGGACCTGGGACACCCGACTGATGTTTTTC. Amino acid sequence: CACDSTGGLRTWDTRLMFF.